This TCR beta chain emerged from a study of T cell repertoires in cytomegalovirus infection (dated by TCRdb to the late 2010s). Turning to the overall study: Because public TCR beta signatures pointed to carriage of CMV infection together with the matching HLA type, the HLA type of each donor mattered for the analysis.

Sequencer: Illumina HiSeq 1500. Clones were called with MiXCR by TCRdb after fastp trimmed the public reads at Q25, and only in-frame beta chains were retained. Every CDR3 protein is listed once, alongside the most common genes and DNA of its rows. This sample gives roughly 200,000 distinct CDR3 sequences in total; nearly 9.5% of them show up just once. About 4.2% of the sample is held by the ten biggest clonotypes. A remark on this clonotype: Its cognate antigen has yet to be identified. One base away there is no much larger clone; base qualities are not given.

General study outcomes and caveats: In the ex vivo response, HLA-C-restricted CMV-specific TCR beta clonotypes were dominant, and in two of eight donors the single most frequent clonotype came from this HLA-C-restricted group. Cumulative frequency of public TCR beta family members discriminated carriers of CMV infection plus the relevant HLA type in this cohort and an independent roughly 350-donor cohort.

The receptor's source is a human donor in good health (CMV status not recorded). Some clones in this sample may be carry-over from other donors' samples. Sequencing was performed on PBMCs.

The CDR3 region has the sequence CASSLWDRTRRSGTQYF. The sequenced DNA is TGCGCCAGCAGCTTGTGGGACAGGACCCGCCGTTCTGGGACCCAGTACTTC. The rearrangement combines TRBV5-1 with TRBJ2-5; TRBD1 agrees with 8 junctional bases. CDR3 length: 17 amino acids, cysteine to phenylalanine. Left in the record is the CDR3 DNA by itself, 51 bases read in frame from the first base. V ends up 1 base short and J 7 bases short, with an unmatched junction base count of 15. The germline V gene yields SGHRS for CDR1 and YFSETQ for CDR2. The reference TRBV5-1 and TRBJ2-5 proteins fill in what lies around the CDR3, so the full variable domain reads KAGVTQTPRYLIKTRGQQVTLSCSPISGHRSVSWYQQTPGQGLQFLFEYFSETQRNKGNFPGRFSGRQFSNSRSEMNVSTLELGDSALYLCASSLWDRTRRSGTQYFGPGTRLLVL.